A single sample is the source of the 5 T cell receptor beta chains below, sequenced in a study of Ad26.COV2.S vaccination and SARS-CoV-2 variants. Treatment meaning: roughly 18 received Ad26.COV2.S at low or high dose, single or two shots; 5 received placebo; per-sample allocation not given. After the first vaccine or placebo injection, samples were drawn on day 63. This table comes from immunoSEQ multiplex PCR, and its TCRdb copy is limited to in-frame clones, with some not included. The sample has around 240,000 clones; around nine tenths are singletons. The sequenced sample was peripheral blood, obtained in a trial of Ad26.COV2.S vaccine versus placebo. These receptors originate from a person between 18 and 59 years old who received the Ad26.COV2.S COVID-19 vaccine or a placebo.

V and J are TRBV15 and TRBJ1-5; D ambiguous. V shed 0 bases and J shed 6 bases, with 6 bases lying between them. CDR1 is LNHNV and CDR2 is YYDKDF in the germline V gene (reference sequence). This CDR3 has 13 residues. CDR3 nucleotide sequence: TGTGCCACCAGCAGAGATCGGGCTCAGCCCCAGCATTTT. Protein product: CATSRDRAQPQHF.

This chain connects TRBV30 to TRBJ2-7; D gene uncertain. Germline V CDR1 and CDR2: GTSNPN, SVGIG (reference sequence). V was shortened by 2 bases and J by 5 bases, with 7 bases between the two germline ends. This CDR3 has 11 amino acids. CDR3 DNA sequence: TGTGCCTGGAGTACGAGCGACGAGCAGTACTTC. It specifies CAWSTSDEQYF. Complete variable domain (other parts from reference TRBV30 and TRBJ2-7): SQTIHQWPATLVQPVGSPLSLECTVEGTSNPNLYWYRQAAGRGLQLLFYSVGIGQISSEVPQNLSASRPQDRQFILSSKKLLLSDSGFYLCAWSTSDEQYFGPGTRLTVT.

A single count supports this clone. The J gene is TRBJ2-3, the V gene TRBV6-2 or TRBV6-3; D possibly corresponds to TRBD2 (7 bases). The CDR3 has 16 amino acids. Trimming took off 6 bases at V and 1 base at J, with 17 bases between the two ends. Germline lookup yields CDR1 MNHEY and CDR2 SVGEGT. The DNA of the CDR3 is TGTGCCAGCAGCCCCTACAGGGCGGGGGGCACAGATACGCAGTATTTT. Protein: CASSPYRAGGTDTQYF.

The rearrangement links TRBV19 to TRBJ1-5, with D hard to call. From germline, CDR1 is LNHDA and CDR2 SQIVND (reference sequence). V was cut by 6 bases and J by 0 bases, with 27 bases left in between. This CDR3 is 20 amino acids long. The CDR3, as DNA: TGTGCCAGTAGCCCAATACCAAGGGTAGACCTAACTTATAGCAATCAGCCCCAGCATTTT. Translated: CASSPIPRVDLTYSNQPQHF.

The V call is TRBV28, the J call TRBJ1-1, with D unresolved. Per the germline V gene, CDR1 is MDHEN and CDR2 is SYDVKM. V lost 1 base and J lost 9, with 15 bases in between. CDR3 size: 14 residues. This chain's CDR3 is CASSLSVPPRKAFF. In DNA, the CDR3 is TGTGCCAGCAGTTTATCAGTCCCTCCAAGGAAAGCTTTCTTT.